This T cell receptor beta chain was recovered during a study of identical twins. Whole-study results and caveats: Less excess twin sharing appeared in beta out-of-frame sequences. Memory repertoires showed no such pattern, whereas abundant cord blood beta clonotypes carried fewer insertions.

Trimming took 0 bases from V and 8 from J, leaving 15 bases between them. From germline, CDR1 is SGHRS and CDR2 YFSETQ. The CDR3 spans 15 residues. TCRdb reprocessed the 5' RACE reads with MiXCR, giving one entry per CDR3 protein. This table has about 900,000 distinct CDR3 sequences, about 12% appearing once. This clonotype occurred a few times. Antigen unknown. This same sample was also taken into another study, of yellow fever vaccine responses in identical twins. From that report: As reported, the vaccine T cell response of twins seemed partly convergent and partly personalized.

The receptor's source is a woman aged 18-35 years in good health. The sequencing input was PBMCs. This rearrangement joins TRBV5-1 to TRBJ2-1; D ambiguous. The CDR3 sequence: CASSLVGFQVDEQFF. The CDR3 DNA sequence: TGCGCCAGCAGCTTGGTGGGTTTTCAAGTCGATGAGCAGTTCTTC.